The clone carrying this T cell receptor beta chain was seen a handful of times. The sample belongs to a study of cytomegalovirus exposure and HLA in healthy donors. Researchers ran the PCR with 60 Vbeta and 13 Jbeta primers. The data were produced by immunoSEQ multiplex PCR, yet TCRdb's version contains in-frame clones alone and is incomplete. The data show roughly 97,000 clones, 10% seen once. Germline CDR1 is SGDLS and CDR2 is YYNGEE. The length of the CDR3 is 13 residues. The V gene end was trimmed by 3 bases and the J gene end by 9 bases; junction bases not matched to a gene: 6. Input material: PBMCs. The V and J genes are TRBV9 and TRBJ2-1; 7 bases are a match to TRBD1. The sequence derives from a man aged 35 to 55 in good health and CMV-seropositive. This CDR3 is CASSEGQLTEQFF. The CDR3 DNA reads as TGTGCCAGCAGCGAGGGACAGCTGACTGAGCAGTTCTTC.